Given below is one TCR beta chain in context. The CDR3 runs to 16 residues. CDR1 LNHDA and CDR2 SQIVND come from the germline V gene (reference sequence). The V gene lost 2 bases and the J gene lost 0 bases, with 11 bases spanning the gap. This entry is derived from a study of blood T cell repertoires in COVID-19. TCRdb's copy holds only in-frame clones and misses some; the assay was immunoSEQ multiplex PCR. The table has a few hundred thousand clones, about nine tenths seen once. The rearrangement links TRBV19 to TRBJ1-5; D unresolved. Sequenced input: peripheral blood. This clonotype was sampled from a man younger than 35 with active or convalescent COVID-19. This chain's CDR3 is CASSILSVYSNQPQHF. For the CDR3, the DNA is TGTGCCAGTAGTATATTATCCGTGTATAGCAATCAGCCCCAGCATTTT.